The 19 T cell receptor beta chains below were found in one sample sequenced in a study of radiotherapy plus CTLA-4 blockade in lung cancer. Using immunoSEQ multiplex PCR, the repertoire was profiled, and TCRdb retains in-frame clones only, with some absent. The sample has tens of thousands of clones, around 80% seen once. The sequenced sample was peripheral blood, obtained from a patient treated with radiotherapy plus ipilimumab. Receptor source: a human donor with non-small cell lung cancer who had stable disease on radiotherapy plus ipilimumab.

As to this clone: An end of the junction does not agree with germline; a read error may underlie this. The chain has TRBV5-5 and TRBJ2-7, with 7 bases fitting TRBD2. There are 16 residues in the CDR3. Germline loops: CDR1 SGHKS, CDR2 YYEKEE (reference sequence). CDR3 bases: TGCGCCAGCAGCCAAGCGGGACGGATCCAAGGGGACGAGCAGTACTTC. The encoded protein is CASSQAGRIQGDEQYF.

In nucleotides, the CDR3 is TGTGCCAGTAGTGTGCACCCCGGGACAGGGGTCAATGAGCAGTTCTTC. It specifies CASSVHPGTGVNEQFF. The V gene is TRBV19, the J gene TRBJ2-1, with 10 bases that match TRBD1. The CDR3 consists of 16 residues. The germline CDR1 and CDR2 sequences are LNHDA and SQIVND (reference sequence). V dropped 5 bases and J dropped 6; count of bases not matched to a gene: 10.

In DNA, the CDR3 is TGTGCCAGCACCGAGACAGGGATAGATCAGCCCCAGCATTTT. Protein product: CASTETGIDQPQHF. The chain is built from TRBV2 and TRBJ1-5, with TRBD1 identical over 7 bases. Germline V gene sequence: CDR1 SNHLY, CDR2 FYNNEI. J lost 5 bases, V lost 7 bases, and 8 bases had no gene match. The CDR3 runs to 14 residues.

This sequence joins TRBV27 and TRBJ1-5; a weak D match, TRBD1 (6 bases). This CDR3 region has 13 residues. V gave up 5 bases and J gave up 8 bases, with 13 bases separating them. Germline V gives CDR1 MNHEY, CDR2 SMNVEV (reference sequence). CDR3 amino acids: CASSPDRREPQHF. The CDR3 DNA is TGTGCCAGCAGTCCCGACAGGAGAGAGCCCCAGCATTTT.

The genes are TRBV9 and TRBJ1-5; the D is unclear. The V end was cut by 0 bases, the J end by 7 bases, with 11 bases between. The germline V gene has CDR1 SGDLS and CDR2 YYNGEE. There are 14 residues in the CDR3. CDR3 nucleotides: TGTGCCAGCAGCGTAGATGGCAGCTGGCAGCCCCAGCATTTT. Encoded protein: CASSVDGSWQPQHF. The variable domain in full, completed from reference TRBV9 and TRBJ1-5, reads DSGVTQTPKHLITATGQRVTLRCSPRSGDLSVYWYQQSLDQGLQFLIQYYNGEERAKGNILERFSAQQFPDLHSELNLSSLELGDSALYFCASSVDGSWQPQHFGDGTRLSIL.

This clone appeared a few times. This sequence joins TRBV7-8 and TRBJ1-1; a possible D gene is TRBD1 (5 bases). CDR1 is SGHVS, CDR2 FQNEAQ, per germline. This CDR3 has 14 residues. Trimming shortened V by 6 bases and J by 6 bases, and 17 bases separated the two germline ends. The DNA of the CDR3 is TGTGCCAGCAGTCCCGGGACGGCGGGGTCTGAAGCTTTCTTT. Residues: CASSPGTAGSEAFF.

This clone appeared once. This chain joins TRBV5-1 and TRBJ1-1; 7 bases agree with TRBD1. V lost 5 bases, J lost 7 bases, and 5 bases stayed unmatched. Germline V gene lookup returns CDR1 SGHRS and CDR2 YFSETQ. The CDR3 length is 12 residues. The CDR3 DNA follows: TGCGCCAGCAGAGAACCAGGGGGTGAAGCTTTCTTT. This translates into CASREPGGEAFF.

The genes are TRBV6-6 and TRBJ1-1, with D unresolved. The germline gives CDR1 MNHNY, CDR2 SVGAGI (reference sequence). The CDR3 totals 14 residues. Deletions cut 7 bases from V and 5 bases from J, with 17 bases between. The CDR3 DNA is TGTGCCAGCACCGTGATCGAGCAGATAACTGAAGCTTTCTTT. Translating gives CASTVIEQITEAFF.

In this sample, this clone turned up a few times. The CDR3 DNA sequence: TGCGCCAGCAGTACAGGAAACTATGGCTACACCTTC. Translating gives CASSTGNYGYTF. The chain links TRBV10-2 to TRBJ1-2, with D perhaps TRBD1 (5 bases). Trimming removed 5 bases from V and 2 bases from J, with 6 bases in between. The CDR3 spans 12 residues. Germline CDR1 WSHSY, CDR2 SAAADI.

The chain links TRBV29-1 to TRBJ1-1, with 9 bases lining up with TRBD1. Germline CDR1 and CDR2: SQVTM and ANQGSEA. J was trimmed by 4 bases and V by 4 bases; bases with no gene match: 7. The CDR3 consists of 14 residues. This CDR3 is CSVGRTGGGTEAFF. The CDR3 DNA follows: TGCAGCGTTGGCCGTACAGGGGGCGGCACTGAAGCTTTCTTT.

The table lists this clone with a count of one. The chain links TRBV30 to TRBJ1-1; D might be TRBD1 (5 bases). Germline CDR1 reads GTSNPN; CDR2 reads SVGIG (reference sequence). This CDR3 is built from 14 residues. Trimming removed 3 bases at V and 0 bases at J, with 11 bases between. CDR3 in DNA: TGTGCCTGGAGGGGGGACGGCTTGAACACTGAAGCTTTCTTT. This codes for CAWRGDGLNTEAFF.

CDR3 region: CASSSAPGFNSPLHF. In DNA, the CDR3 is TGCGCCAGCAGCTCGGCCCCGGGTTTTAATTCACCCCTCCACTTT. This rearrangement joins TRBV5-1 to TRBJ1-6, with D unresolved. Germline V gene sequence: CDR1 SGHRS, CDR2 YFSETQ. Trimming removed 3 bases at V and 6 bases at J, with 13 bases between. The CDR3 totals 15 residues.

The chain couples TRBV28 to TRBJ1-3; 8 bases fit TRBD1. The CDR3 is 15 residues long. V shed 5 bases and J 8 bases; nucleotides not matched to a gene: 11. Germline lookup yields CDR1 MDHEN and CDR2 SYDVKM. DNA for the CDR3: TGTGCCAGCAGTAACCCAGGGGGCGTTGTAGACACCATATATTTT. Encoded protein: CASSNPGGVVDTIYF. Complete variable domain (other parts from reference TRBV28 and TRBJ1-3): DVKVTQSSRYLVKRTGEKVFLECVQDMDHENMFWYRQDPGLGLRLIYFSYDVKMKEKGDIPEGYSVSREKKERFSLILESASTNQTSMYLCASSNPGGVVDTIYFGEGSWLTVV.

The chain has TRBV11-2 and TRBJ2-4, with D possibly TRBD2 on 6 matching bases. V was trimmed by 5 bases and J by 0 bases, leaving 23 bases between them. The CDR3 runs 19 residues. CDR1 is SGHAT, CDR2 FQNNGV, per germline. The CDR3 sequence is CASSPALGSGILAKNIQYF. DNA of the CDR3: TGTGCCAGCAGCCCCGCCCTCGGGAGCGGAATCTTAGCCAAAAACATTCAGTACTTC.

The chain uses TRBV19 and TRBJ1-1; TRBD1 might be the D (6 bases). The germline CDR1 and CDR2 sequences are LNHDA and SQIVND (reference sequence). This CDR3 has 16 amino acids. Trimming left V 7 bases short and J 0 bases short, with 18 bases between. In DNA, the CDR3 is TGTGCCAGTACTGGGTGGACAGCGCGAATGAACACTGAAGCTTTCTTT. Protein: CASTGWTARMNTEAFF. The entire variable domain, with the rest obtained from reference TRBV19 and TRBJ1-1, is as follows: DGGITQSPKYLFRKEGQNVTLSCEQNLNHDAMYWYRQDPGQGLRLIYYSQIVNDFQKGDIAEGYSVSREKKESFPLTVTSAQKNPTAFYLCASTGWTARMNTEAFFGQGTRLTVV.

This chain's CDR3 is CASSLAGGADQPQHF. Written as DNA, the CDR3 is TGTGCCAGCAGCTTGGCGGGGGGCGCGGATCAGCCCCAGCATTTT. The V call is TRBV5-6, the J call TRBJ1-5; a weak D match, TRBD1 (6 bases). V was trimmed by 0 bases and J by 5 bases, leaving 12 bases between them. This CDR3 region has 15 residues. Germline V gene lookup returns CDR1 SGHDT and CDR2 YYEEEE.

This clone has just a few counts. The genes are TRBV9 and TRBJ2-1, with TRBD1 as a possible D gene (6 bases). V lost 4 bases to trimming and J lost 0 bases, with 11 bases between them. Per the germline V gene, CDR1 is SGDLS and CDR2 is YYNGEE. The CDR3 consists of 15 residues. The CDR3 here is CASSPRGRSYNEQFF. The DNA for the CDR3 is TGTGCCAGCAGCCCCAGGGGCCGCTCCTACAATGAGCAGTTCTTC.

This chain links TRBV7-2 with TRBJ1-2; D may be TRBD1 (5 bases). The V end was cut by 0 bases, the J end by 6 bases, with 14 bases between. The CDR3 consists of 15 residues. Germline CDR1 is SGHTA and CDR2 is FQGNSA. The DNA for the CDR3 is TGTGCCAGCAGCTTAGCAAACCTCCTAGGGGATGGCTACACCTTC. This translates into CASSLANLLGDGYTF.

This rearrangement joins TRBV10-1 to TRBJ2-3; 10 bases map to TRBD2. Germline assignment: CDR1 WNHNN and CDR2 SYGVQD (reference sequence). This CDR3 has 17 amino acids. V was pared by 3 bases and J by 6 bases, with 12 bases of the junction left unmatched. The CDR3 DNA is TGCGCCAGCAGTGAATTTTTGAGCGGGGGGGCCACGGATACGCAGTATTTT. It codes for CASSEFLSGGATDTQYF.